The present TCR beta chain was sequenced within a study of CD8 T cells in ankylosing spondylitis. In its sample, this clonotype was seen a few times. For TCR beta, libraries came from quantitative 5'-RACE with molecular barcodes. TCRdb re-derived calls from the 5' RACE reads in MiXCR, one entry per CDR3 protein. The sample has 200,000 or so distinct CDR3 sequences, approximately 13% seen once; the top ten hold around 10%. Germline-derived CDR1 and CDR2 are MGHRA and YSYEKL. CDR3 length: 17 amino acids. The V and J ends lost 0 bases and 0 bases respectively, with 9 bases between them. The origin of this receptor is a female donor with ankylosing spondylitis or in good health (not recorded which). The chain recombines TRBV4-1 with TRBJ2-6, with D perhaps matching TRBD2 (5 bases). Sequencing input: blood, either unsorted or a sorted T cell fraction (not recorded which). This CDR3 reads CASSQEKGDSGANVLTF. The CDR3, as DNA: TGCGCCAGCAGCCAAGAAAAGGGAGACTCTGGGGCCAACGTCCTGACTTTC.